This is a list of T cell receptor beta chains from one sample in a study of shared clonotypes between healthy human individuals. Some clones are missing from TCRdb's copy, which holds only in-frame ones; the method was immunoSEQ multiplex PCR. This sample yields about 960,000 clones, of which roughly 72% are seen a single time; over 1.3% belongs to the top ten. Sequenced: memory CD4+ T cells sorted from blood. These receptors were collected from a young man in good health. Each CDR3 is given with its conserved first and last residue. D genes are given only for firm matches. A clone size is listed for some rows: how often the clone was seen (once, few, many), or a class if it is expanded.

size	V	J	D	DNA	CDR3
NA	TRBV18	TRBJ2-3	TRBD1	TGTGCCAGCTCACCACCCTACCGGGACAGGGACACAGATACGCAGTATTTT	CASSPPYRDRDTDTQYF
NA	TRBV7-9	TRBJ2-5	TRBD1	TGTGCCAGCAGCTTACTACAGGGGGCTATCCAGGAGACCCAGTACTTC	CASSLLQGAIQETQYF
NA	TRBV18	TRBJ2-7	NA	TGTGCCAGCTCACCACCGAGGGCAGCGGACTCCTACGAGCAGTACTTC	CASSPPRAADSYEQYF
NA	TRBV9	TRBJ1-4	NA	TGTGCCAGCAGCGGGCGTTATGGGCGGGGAGATGATGAAAAACTGTTTTTT	CASSGRYGRGDDEKLFF
NA	TRBV7-2	TRBJ2-3	TRBD1	TGTGCCAGCAGCTCAGCCCGGGGACAGAGAGTCACAGATACGCAGTATTTT	CASSSARGQRVTDTQYF
NA	TRBV6-1	TRBJ2-6	NA	TGTGCCAGCAGGGACAGCCGTTACGGGGCCAACGTCCTGACTTTC	CASRDSRYGANVLTF
NA	TRBV30	TRBJ1-5	TRBD1	TGTGCCTGGAGTGTACAAAGGACAGGGTTTGGGGGCAATCAGCCCCAGCATTTT	CAWSVQRTGFGGNQPQHF
NA	TRBV6-6	TRBJ2-5	NA	TGTGCCAGCAGTTGGAGGGAGACCCAGTACTTC	CASSWRETQYF
NA	TRBV6-1	TRBJ1-2	NA	TGTGCCAGCAAAGAGGGCAGCGTCGTCTATGGCTACACCTTC	CASKEGSVVYGYTF
NA	TRBV7-6	TRBJ2-1	TRBD2	TGTGCCAGCAGCTCCTTTAGCGGGGGGCGGGGTGAGCAGTTCTTC	CASSSFSGGRGEQFF
NA	TRBV29-1	TRBJ2-7	NA	TGCAGCGTTGATACAGGGAATTCCTACGAGCAGTACTTC	CSVDTGNSYEQYF
NA	TRBV11-1	TRBJ2-7	TRBD1	TGTGCCAGCAGCGGCCGGGACAGGGGGTACGAGCAGTACTTC	CASSGRDRGYEQYF
NA	TRBV18	TRBJ2-5	NA	TGTGCCAGCTCCCCGAGTAGCTTGGAGGAGACCCAGTACTTC	CASSPSSLEETQYF
NA	TRBV10-3	TRBJ1-5	NA	TGTGCCATCAGTGAGTCGAGCTACGGAAGCAATCAGCCCCAGCATTTT	CAISESSYGSNQPQHF
NA	TRBV5-1	TRBJ2-5	NA	TGCGCCAGCAGCGTTCAATCCCAAGAGACCCAGTACTTC	CASSVQSQETQYF
NA	TRBV6-1	TRBJ1-3	NA	TGTGCCAGCAGTGCAACCCCCGTAGGGGCTGGAAACACCATATATTTT	CASSATPVGAGNTIYF
NA	TRBV2	TRBJ2-7	TRBD2	TGTGCCAGCAGGGGTCTAGCGGCTCCTACGAAGCAGTACTTC	CASRGLAAPTKQYF
NA	TRBV10-3	TRBJ2-1	NA	TGTGCCATCAGTGACGCACGAGCGGTCCTAAATGAGCAGTTCTTC	CAISDARAVLNEQFF
NA	TRBV16	TRBJ2-5	NA	TGTGCCAGCAGCCGACGGGTCGGGGAGACCCAGTACTTC	CASSRRVGETQYF
many	TRBV28	TRBJ2-3	NA	TGTGCCAGCAGTTCTGTTTGGGTCATCGGGGGGCCGAGCACAGATACGCAGTATTTT	CASSSVWVIGGPSTDTQYF
NA	TRBV9	TRBJ1-2	NA	TGTGCCAGCAGCGTAGACAGTGCTCCTTACGGCTACACCTTC	CASSVDSAPYGYTF
few	TRBV19	TRBJ2-2	NA	TGTGCCAGTAGTATTGGTCGGAACACCGGGGAGCTGTTTTTT	CASSIGRNTGELFF
NA	TRBV30	TRBJ1-6	NA	TGTGCCTGGACCAGCAGAGGATCACCCCTCCACTTT	CAWTSRGSPLHF
NA	TRBV5-1	TRBJ2-1	TRBD2	TGCGCCAGCAGCTTGTCTTCTTGGGGGGGTGAGCAGTTCTTC	CASSLSSWGGEQFF
NA	TRBV27	TRBJ2-1	TRBD2	TGTGCCAGCAGTAAACTAGCGGGGTACAATGAGCAGTTCTTC	CASSKLAGYNEQFF
once	TRBV4-2	TRBJ2-2	TRBD2	TGTGCCAGCAGCCAAACGAGCTGGGGGGGTTGGGTAATCGAGCTGTTTTTT	CASSQTSWGGWVIELFF
few	TRBV28	TRBJ1-1	NA	TGTGCCAGCGGAATTTTCCGGGTTAGGTCCACTGAAGCTTTCTTT	CASGIFRVRSTEAFF
NA	TRBV10-1	TRBJ2-7	TRBD2	TGCGCCAGCAGTGAAAGCGGGAGGTCCTTCGAGCAGTACTTC	CASSESGRSFEQYF
NA	TRBV30	TRBJ2-5	TRBD2	TGTGCCTGGAGTCCCGACCGAGGACTAGCGGTCCAAGAGACCCAGTACTTC	CAWSPDRGLAVQETQYF
few	TRBV7-9	TRBJ1-1	TRBD1	TGTGCCAGCAGCCCCTTTACAGGGGGCAACACTGAAGCTTTCTTT	CASSPFTGGNTEAFF
once	TRBV2	TRBJ1-4	NA	TGTGCCAGCAGTGAGTCCCCCCCAGGAATAGGTGAAAAACTGTTTTTT	CASSESPPGIGEKLFF
NA	TRBV5-1	TRBJ1-6	TRBD1	TGCGCCAGCAGCTTGACTGGGACAGCCGCTTCACCCCTCCACTTT	CASSLTGTAASPLHF
NA	TRBV5-6	TRBJ2-4	NA	TGTGCCACCCTCCAGTGGGGAGAGGGCAAAAACATTCAGTACTTC	CATLQWGEGKNIQYF
NA	TRBV5-6	TRBJ2-5	TRBD2	TGTGCCAGCAGCTTGTATGGGACTACTCAAGAGACCCAGTACTTC	CASSLYGTTQETQYF
NA	TRBV6-1	TRBJ2-5	NA	TGTGCCAGCAGCTTCACCCAACGCCAAGAGACCCAGTACTTC	CASSFTQRQETQYF
NA	TRBV19	TRBJ2-3	NA	TGTGCCAGTAGTATAGCCTTAGGGAATTCGGATACGCAGTATTTT	CASSIALGNSDTQYF
NA	TRBV18	TRBJ2-3	TRBD2	TGTGCCAGCTCACCACCGGCTAGCGGGAGTGCAGATACGCAGTATTTT	CASSPPASGSADTQYF
NA	TRBV18	TRBJ2-3	NA	TGTGCCAGCTCACCGTCGGATACTAGAGGGCAGTATTTT	CASSPSDTRGQYF
NA	TRBV7-8	TRBJ1-1	TRBD1	TGTGCCAGCAGCCATCGACAGGGAAGGAACACTGAAGCTTTCTTT	CASSHRQGRNTEAFF
NA	TRBV19	TRBJ1-5	NA	TGTGCCAGTAGTTCCAGAGGGCTCAATCAGCCCCAGCATTTT	CASSSRGLNQPQHF
NA	TRBV5-1	TRBJ2-3	TRBD1	TGCGCCAGCAGCTTGACCGGGACAGGGAACGCAGATACGCAGTATTTT	CASSLTGTGNADTQYF
few	TRBV5-1	TRBJ2-3	NA	TGCGCCAGCAGCTTGGGAGACAGGGAGGGAGATACGCAGTATTTT	CASSLGDREGDTQYF
NA	TRBV5-6	TRBJ2-7	NA	TGTGCCAGCAGCTTGTTCGATGTCTACGAGCAGTACTTC	CASSLFDVYEQYF
NA	TRBV10-1	TRBJ1-5	NA	TGCGCCAGCAGGGAGACTTGGGGGAAGCCCCAAAATCAGCCCCAGCATTTT	CASRETWGKPQNQPQHF
NA	TRBV27	TRBJ2-7	NA	TGTGCCAGCAGTTTTGGACGGAACTCCTACGAGCAGTACTTC	CASSFGRNSYEQYF
NA	TRBV11-2	TRBJ2-1	NA	TGTGCCAGCAGCTTAGACAGAAGCTCCTACAATGAGCAGTTCTTC	CASSLDRSSYNEQFF
once	TRBV28	TRBJ1-4	NA	TGTGCCAGCAGTTTATACGGGGCGGCGGCTAATGAAAAACTGTTTTTT	CASSLYGAAANEKLFF